A single count supports the clone carrying this TCR beta chain. Its antigen is not known. Relative to the germline gene, one junction end is altered; a read error may explain this. Germline lookup yields CDR1 SNHLY and CDR2 FYNNEI. The CDR3 contains 17 residues. The template for TCR beta VDJ and CDR3 sequence profiling was genomic DNA. One entry per CDR3 protein, called by TCRdb with MiXCR from the reads. The table lists 150,000 to 170,000 distinct CDR3 sequences, 52% of them singletons. It was patients with CD8+CD57+ cell expansion by flow cytometry who were chosen for sequencing. Severe acquired aplastic anemia was present in every patient. This sample stems from a study of CD8+CD57+ T cells in acquired aplastic anemia. At the level of the study: Sorted CD4+ and CD8+ cells gave an average of around 3 ug of DNA. Findings and caveats of the study: For CD8+ Simpson's diversity, patients and controls showed no significant difference. Between patients and controls, about 30 CD8+ CDR3 sequences were found in common.

The specimen sequenced was sorted CD4+, CD8+, or CD8+CD57+ T cells (not recorded which) from PBMCs. The chain couples TRBV2 to TRBJ2-7; 11 bases map to TRBD2. The receptor was derived from a human donor with aplastic anemia. The CDR3 bases are TGTGCCAGCGGTGATCCAACGGGAGGGACTAGCGGTAGCGAGCAGTACTTC. It encodes CASGDPTGGTSGSEQYF.